This T cell receptor beta chain stems from a study of blood T cells in healthy people across ages. Study-wide points: CMV status of donors was not determined, possibly confounding expanded clonotype changes.

Concerning this clonotype itself: Its antigen is not known.

This CDR3 region has 12 residues. Trimming stripped 3 bases from V and 7 bases from J, with 12 bases between. In germline, CDR1 is DFQATT, CDR2 SNEGSKA (reference sequence). Primed by a sample-barcoded 5' primer and a J-beta primer mix, a second PCR proceeded for about 6 to 11 cycles. TCRdb re-analysed the 5' RACE reads in MiXCR, keeping a single row per CDR3 protein. The sample lists approximately 810,000 distinct CDR3 sequences, 35% to 40% occurring once. The sequenced material came from blood. The V and J genes are TRBV20-1 and TRBJ2-5; D might be TRBD1 (5 bases). The receptor's source is a man aged 18 to 30 in good health. CDR3 amino acids: CSASSDQGTQYF. The CDR3 DNA reads as TGCAGTGCTAGCTCGGATCAGGGGACCCAGTACTTC.